Described below is a single T cell receptor (beta chain) sequence and its context. The data belong to a study of blood T cell repertoires in COVID-19. About the study: There were acute and convalescent COVID-19 samples, and they came from the United States, Italy and Spain.

Only in-frame clones appear in the TCRdb table, and some are missing; sequencing was by immunoSEQ multiplex PCR. The table lists 250,000 to 350,000 clones, approximately 83% of them singletons. V dropped 4 bases and J dropped 8; count of bases not matched to a gene: 6. The CDR3 is made up of 13 amino acids. Germline lookup yields CDR1 SGHAT and CDR2 FQNNGV. Sequencing used peripheral blood. The V gene is TRBV11-2, the J gene TRBJ2-3, with TRBD1 matching over 7 bases. This TCR came from a woman between 25 and 40 years old who had recovered from COVID-19. CDR3 in amino acids: CASSYRGPFTQYF. CDR3 coding DNA: TGTGCCAGCAGCTACAGGGGACCTTTTACGCAGTATTTT.